The present T cell receptor (beta chain) was sequenced within a study of cytomegalovirus exposure and HLA in healthy donors. PCR used 60 Vbeta primers and 13 Jbeta primers. Sequencing was performed with immunoSEQ multiplex PCR; in TCRdb, only in-frame clones are kept and a portion is missing. The data hold about 140,000 clones, with approximately 84% observed a single time. V lost 5 bases and J 0 bases, leaving 16 bases between the germline ends. CDR1 and CDR2 (germline): LNHDA, SQIVND (reference sequence). The CDR3 is 17 amino acids. Material for sequencing was PBMCs. The clonotype comes from a woman aged 55-70 years in good health and CMV-seropositive. The chain uses TRBV19 and TRBJ1-4; D ambiguous. CDR3 sequence: CASSAVRNPTTNEKLFF. CDR3 in DNA: TGTGCCAGTAGTGCGGTGAGAAATCCTACAACTAATGAAAAACTGTTTTTT.